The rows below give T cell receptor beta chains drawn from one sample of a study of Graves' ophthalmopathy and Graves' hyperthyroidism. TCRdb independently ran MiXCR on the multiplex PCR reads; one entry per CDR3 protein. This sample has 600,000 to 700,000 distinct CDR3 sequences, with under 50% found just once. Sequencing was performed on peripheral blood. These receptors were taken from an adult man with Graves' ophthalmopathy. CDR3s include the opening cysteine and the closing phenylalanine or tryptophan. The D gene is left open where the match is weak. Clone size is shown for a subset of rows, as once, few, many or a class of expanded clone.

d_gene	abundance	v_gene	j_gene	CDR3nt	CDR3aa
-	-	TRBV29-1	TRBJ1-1	TGCAGCGCAGGAGCCACTGAAGCTTTCTTT	CSAGATEAFF
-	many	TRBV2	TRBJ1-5	TGTGCCAGCAGTGAAGCGCTCGGGGGTACTCAGCCCCAGCATTTT	CASSEALGGTQPQHF
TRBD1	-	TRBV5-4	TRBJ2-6	TGTGCCAGCAGGACCGGGACAGGGGGGTCTGGGGCCAACGTCCTGACTTTC	CASRTGTGGSGANVLTF
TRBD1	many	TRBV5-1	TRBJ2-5	TGCGCCAGCAGCTTCGGACAGGGGGTAGAGACCCAGTACTTC	CASSFGQGVETQYF
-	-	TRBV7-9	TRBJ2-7	TGTGCCAGCAGCTTAGGTTTTGGGGTAAGCTCCTACGAGCAGTACTTC	CASSLGFGVSSYEQYF
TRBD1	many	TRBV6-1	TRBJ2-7	TGTGCCAGCAGACGTACAGGGGGTGGAGAGCAGTACTTC	CASRRTGGGEQYF
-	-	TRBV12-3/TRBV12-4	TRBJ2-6	TGTGCTAGTGGTTTGGTACTGAACAGGGGTCCCCTCTGGGGGGCTGGGGCCAACGTCCTGACTTTC	CASGLVLNRGPLWGAGANVLTF
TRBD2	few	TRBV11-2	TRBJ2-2	TGTGCCAGCAGCTCCTATGGGACTAGCATGTCGTCCGGGGAGCTGTTTTTT	CASSSYGTSMSSGELFF
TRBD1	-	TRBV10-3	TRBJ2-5	TGTGCCAGCACTCTCACCCCCCCAGGACAGGGGGCTGAGACCCAGTACTTC	CASTLTPPGQGAETQYF
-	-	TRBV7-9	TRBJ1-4	TGTGCCAGCAGCTTCGGGGGGCGGAATGAAAAACTGTTTTTT	CASSFGGRNEKLFF
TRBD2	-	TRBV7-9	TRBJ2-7	TGTGCCAGCAGCTTTCCGGGACTAGGGTATGACGAGCAGTACTTC	CASSFPGLGYDEQYF
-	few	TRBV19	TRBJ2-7	TGTGCCAGTAGTGTCGTACTGAGCTACGAGCAGTACTTC	CASSVVLSYEQYF